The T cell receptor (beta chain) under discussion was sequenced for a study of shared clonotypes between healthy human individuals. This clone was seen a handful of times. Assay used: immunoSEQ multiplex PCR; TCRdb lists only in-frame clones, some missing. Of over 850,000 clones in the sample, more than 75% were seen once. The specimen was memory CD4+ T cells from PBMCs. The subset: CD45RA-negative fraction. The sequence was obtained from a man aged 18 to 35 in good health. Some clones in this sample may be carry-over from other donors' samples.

This chain's CDR3 is CASSDRLAGGRQFF. In DNA, the CDR3 is TGTGCCAGCAGTGATCGGCTAGCGGGAGGGAGGCAGTTCTTC. V gene TRBV2 combines with J gene TRBJ2-1, with TRBD2 identical over 12 bases. CDR1 and CDR2 (germline): SNHLY, FYNNEI. V was pared by 3 bases and J by 12 bases, with 6 bases of the junction left unmatched. This CDR3 is built from 14 residues. Complete variable domain (other parts from reference TRBV2 and TRBJ2-1): EPEVTQTPSHQVTQMGQEVILRCVPISNHLYFYWYRQILGQKVEFLVSFYNNEISEKSEIFDDQFSVERPDGSNFTLKIRSTKLEDSAMYFCASSDRLAGGRQFFGPGTRLTVL.